Listed here is a single T cell receptor (beta chain). This CDR3 comprises 14 residues. The ends were cut back, 0 bases at V and 6 bases at J, with 12 bases in the middle. CDR1 is SGDLS, CDR2 YYNGEE, per germline. The sample belongs to a study of early T cells in non-severe SARS-CoV-2 infection. One entry per CDR3 protein results from TCRdb running MiXCR on the 5' RACE reads. The sample has 75,000 to 80,000 distinct CDR3 sequences; 11% are singletons. This sequence was found in an adult who was a healthcare worker with PCR-confirmed SARS-CoV-2 infection or an uninfected control (not recorded which). The sequenced sample was whole blood, obtained at baseline. The rearrangement uses TRBV9 and TRBJ1-1, with a weak D call TRBD1 (5 bases). As DNA, the CDR3 is TGTGCCAGCAGCGTAGAGGGACCGGCTGCTGAAGCTTTCTTT. Its translation: CASSVEGPAAEAFF.